This is a list of T cell receptor beta chains from one sample in a study of immune evolution from preneoplasia to lung adenocarcinoma. TCRdb's table, derived via immunoSEQ multiplex PCR, lists solely in-frame clones and lacks some. The table records about 2,700 clones, 80% to 90% of them present only once. The specimen sequenced was FFPE atypical adenomatous hyperplasia tissue from the lung. All receptors come from a person aged 70 to 80 with lung adenocarcinoma. CDR3s include the opening cysteine and the closing phenylalanine or tryptophan. The order of the fields is clone size, V gene, J gene, CDR3 protein. Clone size, where shown, is once, few, many, or a class for clones that have expanded.

abundance: .
v_gene: TRBV13
j_gene: TRBJ2-5
CDR3aa: CASSLGVGVRETQYF

abundance: .
v_gene: TRBV11-1
j_gene: TRBJ1-1
CDR3aa: CASSPRQGPTEAFF

abundance: few
v_gene: TRBV7-9
j_gene: TRBJ1-3
CDR3aa: CASSLVGGFRTIYF

abundance: once
v_gene: TRBV5-4
j_gene: TRBJ1-4
CDR3aa: CASSLGTGFRREKLFF

abundance: .
v_gene: TRBV6-5
j_gene: TRBJ1-1
CDR3aa: CASSPQEGNTEAFF

abundance: few
v_gene: TRBV19
j_gene: TRBJ1-2
CDR3aa: CASSMTRGPGYTF

abundance: .
v_gene: TRBV19
j_gene: TRBJ1-5
CDR3aa: CASSIIQGANQPQHF

abundance: few
v_gene: TRBV6-1
j_gene: TRBJ2-7
CDR3aa: CASSKKADSSYEQYF

abundance: .
v_gene: TRBV9
j_gene: TRBJ2-2
CDR3aa: CASSIGTSGVGELFF

abundance: .
v_gene: TRBV30
j_gene: TRBJ2-7
CDR3aa: CAWSVGSQSYEQYF

abundance: .
v_gene: TRBV6-1
j_gene: TRBJ1-1
CDR3aa: CASSMSGTGEAFF

abundance: .
v_gene: TRBV10-2
j_gene: TRBJ2-7
CDR3aa: CASTRQGQGAGEQYF

abundance: .
v_gene: TRBV5-5
j_gene: TRBJ2-7
CDR3aa: CASSLGGYTYEQYF

abundance: once
v_gene: TRBV7-2
j_gene: TRBJ2-3
CDR3aa: CASSLGVQLNTQYF

abundance: .
v_gene: TRBV27
j_gene: TRBJ2-7
CDR3aa: CASSSEARLNQEQYF

abundance: .
v_gene: TRBV28
j_gene: TRBJ1-1
CDR3aa: CASSSLLDVATGAFF

abundance: .
v_gene: TRBV5-4
j_gene: TRBJ1-1
CDR3aa: CASSGGTGENTEAFF

abundance: few
v_gene: TRBV7-9
j_gene: TRBJ2-1
CDR3aa: CASSLVGREGGNEQFF

abundance: .
v_gene: TRBV13
j_gene: TRBJ1-3
CDR3aa: CASSLAGNTIYF

abundance: .
v_gene: TRBV4-1
j_gene: TRBJ2-7
CDR3aa: CASSQALGTTGSYEQYF

abundance: .
v_gene: TRBV7-2
j_gene: TRBJ2-1
CDR3aa: CASSLTTRSGRNEQFF

abundance: .
v_gene: TRBV7-9
j_gene: TRBJ2-3
CDR3aa: CASRPGSVADTQYF

abundance: .
v_gene: TRBV11-1
j_gene: TRBJ2-7
CDR3aa: CASSLLVGWSYEQYF

abundance: .
v_gene: TRBV7-9
j_gene: TRBJ1-4
CDR3aa: CASSLVGAPGEKLFF

abundance: .
v_gene: TRBV5-4
j_gene: TRBJ2-2
CDR3aa: CASSAGQGANTGELFF

abundance: .
v_gene: TRBV9
j_gene: TRBJ1-3
CDR3aa: CASSVASGGAGNTIYF

abundance: .
v_gene: TRBV11-3
j_gene: TRBJ2-7
CDR3aa: CASSLDGGTYEQYF

abundance: .
v_gene: TRBV16
j_gene: TRBJ2-4
CDR3aa: CASSQRDAGIQYF

abundance: .
v_gene: TRBV2
j_gene: TRBJ1-1
CDR3aa: CASRTAQGLGEAFF

abundance: few
v_gene: TRBV15
j_gene: TRBJ1-1
CDR3aa: CATSRGQTEAFF

abundance: .
v_gene: TRBV9
j_gene: TRBJ2-3
CDR3aa: CASSWTAASTDTQYF

abundance: few
v_gene: TRBV18
j_gene: TRBJ2-2
CDR3aa: CASSPTGNPHTGELFF

abundance: .
v_gene: TRBV20-1
j_gene: TRBJ2-5
CDR3aa: CSARGEETQYF

abundance: .
v_gene: TRBV5-1
j_gene: TRBJ2-1
CDR3aa: CASSLGTGSYNEQFF

abundance: .
v_gene: TRBV9
j_gene: TRBJ1-1
CDR3aa: CASSVGDRGTEAFF

abundance: .
v_gene: TRBV4-2
j_gene: TRBJ1-1
CDR3aa: CASSQELLLDTEAFF

abundance: .
v_gene: TRBV29-1
j_gene: TRBJ2-1
CDR3aa: CSGLAERDVSSYNEQFF

abundance: .
v_gene: TRBV15
j_gene: TRBJ2-1
CDR3aa: CATSRDSGNEQFF

abundance: .
v_gene: TRBV6-5
j_gene: TRBJ1-1
CDR3aa: CASSYSDRGVNTEAFF

abundance: .
v_gene: TRBV28
j_gene: TRBJ1-1
CDR3aa: CASKVRWRVNTEAFF